This passage covers 31 T cell receptor beta chains from one sample sequenced in a study of T-cell memory formation after mild COVID-19. TCRdb itself ran the 5' RACE reads through MiXCR, one entry per CDR3 protein. The sample comprises about 260,000 distinct CDR3 sequences, roughly a sixth of which are singletons, and 22% rests with the top ten. Source material: PBMCs or a T cell subset sorted from them (not recorded which). These receptors all come from a man between 18 and 35 years old who had mild COVID-19 (a few samples of this study predate the infection). Cell type and time point are not known.

This clonotype appeared a few times. This sequence joins TRBV4-3 and TRBJ1-4; TRBD1 is a possible D gene (6 bases). Germline CDR1 and CDR2: LGHNA and YSLEER. Trimming shortened V by 0 bases and J by 4 bases, and 9 bases separated the two germline ends. This CDR3 is built from 15 residues. The CDR3 sequence is CASSQEWTDNEKLFF. The CDR3 DNA is TGCGCCAGCAGCCAAGAATGGACAGATAATGAAAAACTGTTTTTT.

This clonotype was picked up many times. V usage is TRBV13 and J usage is TRBJ2-2, with D unresolved. Germline-derived CDR1 and CDR2 are PRHDT and FYEKMQ (reference sequence). The CDR3 is 13 amino acids. The germline V and J ends were trimmed by 3 bases and 0 bases, with 2 bases remaining between them. CDR3 nucleotide sequence: TGTGCCAGCAGCTTCACGAACACCGGGGAGCTGTTTTTT. It is translated as CASSFTNTGELFF.

The rearrangement uses TRBV11-3 and TRBJ1-1; possibly TRBD1 for D (6 bases). Germline lookup yields CDR1 SGHNT and CDR2 YENEEA. The CDR3 covers 13 residues. The germline V and J ends were trimmed by 4 bases and 7 bases, with 13 bases remaining between them. The CDR3, as DNA: TGTGCCAGCAGCTCCAGACAGGACCATGAAGCTTTCTTT. Protein: CASSSRQDHEAFF.

The chain links TRBV19 to TRBJ1-2, with D possibly TRBD1 on 5 matching bases. Germline CDR1 reads LNHDA; CDR2 reads SQIVND (reference sequence). Trimming stripped 0 bases from V and 7 bases from J, with 12 bases between. The CDR3 totals 14 residues. DNA of the CDR3: TGTGCCAGTAGTATAGATCGGAGGGGACGTGGCTACACCTTC. As protein: CASSIDRRGRGYTF. Filled out from reference TRBV19 and TRBJ1-2, the complete variable domain reads DGGITQSPKYLFRKEGQNVTLSCEQNLNHDAMYWYRQDPGQGLRLIYYSQIVNDFQKGDIAEGYSVSREKKESFPLTVTSAQKNPTAFYLCASSIDRRGRGYTFGSGTRLTVV.

This clonotype was picked up a small number of times. The chain combines TRBV20-1 with TRBJ1-6; a weak D match, TRBD1 (5 bases). V dropped 6 bases and J dropped 10 bases, with 16 bases sitting between them. Germline V gene data show CDR1 as DFQATT and CDR2 as SNEGSKA (reference sequence). CDR3 size: 13 residues. CDR3 loop: CSAWSHRDSPLHF. CDR3 nucleotides: TGCAGTGCGTGGTCCCATCGGGACTCACCCCTCCACTTT.

J is TRBJ1-2 and V is TRBV25-1, with TRBD1 matching over 7 bases. Losses at the gene ends were 6 bases for V and 10 bases for J; bases not matched to a gene: 8. This CDR3 has 12 amino acids. Germline CDR1 and CDR2: MGHDK and SYGVNS. Here the CDR3 reads CASRASDRAYTF. CDR3 sequence (DNA): TGTGCCAGCAGAGCGAGCGACAGGGCCTACACCTTC.

This clonotype has just a few counts. This rearrangement joins TRBV7-9 to TRBJ2-5; 12 nucleotides align to TRBD2. The CDR3 runs to 15 residues. Germline loops: CDR1 SEHNR, CDR2 FQNEAQ (reference sequence). The ends lost 4 bases at V and 5 bases at J; junction bases unmatched: 5. The CDR3 protein is CASSYLAGGLETQYF. In DNA form, the CDR3 reads TGTGCCAGCAGCTATCTAGCGGGGGGGCTTGAGACCCAGTACTTC.

This clonotype was counted a few times. The CDR3 nucleotides read TGTGCCAGCAGCTCAGGACAGGGTCTTCCTGATACGCAGTATTTT. Translation gives CASSSGQGLPDTQYF. The chain uses TRBV7-3 and TRBJ2-3, with TRBD1 matching 8 bases. Looked up from germline, CDR1 is SGHTA and CDR2 is FQGTGA. After removal of 4 bases from V and 6 bases from J, the junction contained 9 bases not matched to a gene. This CDR3 is built from 15 residues.

This clonotype was counted a single time. One end of the junction varies from germline; a read error may be responsible. This chain links TRBV3-1 with TRBJ1-4; no reliable D call. The CDR3 runs 13 residues. CDR1 and CDR2 from the germline V gene are LGHDT and YNNKEL (reference sequence). In DNA form, the CDR3 reads TGTGCCAGCAGCCAAGGAAAGTTCGAAAAACTGATTTTT. As protein: CASSQGKFEKLIF.

V is TRBV5-4 and J is TRBJ2-3; D possibly corresponds to TRBD2 (7 bases). The CDR3 spans 14 residues. Germline CDR1 is SGHNT and CDR2 is YYREEE (reference sequence). V was cut by 3 bases and J by 5 bases, with 13 bases left in between. The CDR3, as DNA: TGTGCCAGCAGCTCCAAGGGGGGGGGAGATACGCAGTATTTT. Protein product: CASSSKGGGDTQYF.

This clonotype was counted ten times or more. In DNA, the CDR3 is TGCGCCAGCAGCTTGGATCACACCGGGGAGCTGTTTTTT. Encoded protein: CASSLDHTGELFF. The genes are TRBV5-1 and TRBJ2-2; D remains ambiguous. In germline, CDR1 is SGHRS, CDR2 YFSETQ. This CDR3 has 13 amino acids. Trimming left V 0 bases short and J 3 bases short, with 3 bases between.

The V and J genes are TRBV6-5 and TRBJ2-1; 7 bases agree with TRBD1. The CDR3 sequence is 16 residues long. J gave up 5 bases and V 0 bases, and 7 bases lay outside the gene matches. CDR1 and CDR2 from the germline V gene are MNHEY and SVGAGI. The CDR3 coding sequence is TGTGCCAGCAGTTACTCTCCTCCGGGACAGAACAATGAGCAGTTCTTC. It translates to CASSYSPPGQNNEQFF.

This clonotype was seen a few times. V gene TRBV7-3 combines with J gene TRBJ2-3; 10 nucleotides line up with TRBD1. There are 14 residues in the CDR3. Germline CDR1 is SGHTA and CDR2 is FQGTGA. V dropped 6 bases and J dropped 3; count of bases not matched to a gene: 3. CDR3 region: CASRQGQGTDTQYF. The CDR3 nucleotides are TGTGCCAGCAGGCAGGGACAGGGGACAGATACGCAGTATTTT. Filled out from reference TRBV7-3 and TRBJ2-3, the complete variable domain reads GAGVSQTPSNKVTEKGKYVELRCDPISGHTALYWYRQSLGQGPEFLIYFQGTGAADDSGLPNDRFFAVRPEGSVSTLKIQRTERGDSAVYLCASRQGQGTDTQYFGPGTRLTVL.

The table lists this clonotype with many counts. V gene TRBV2 combines with J gene TRBJ2-1, with D perhaps TRBD1 (6 bases). Trimming stripped 11 bases from V and 9 bases from J, with 17 bases between. CDR1 is SNHLY and CDR2 is FYNNEI in the germline V gene. CDR3 size: 12 residues. In DNA form, the CDR3 reads TGTGCCGGCCGGCCCCAGGGGCCTGAGCAGTTCTTC. Amino acid sequence: CAGRPQGPEQFF. The entire variable domain, with the rest obtained from reference TRBV2 and TRBJ2-1, is as follows: EPEVTQTPSHQVTQMGQEVILRCVPISNHLYFYWYRQILGQKVEFLVSFYNNEISEKSEIFDDQFSVERPDGSNFTLKIRSTKLEDSAMYFCAGRPQGPEQFFGPGTRLTVL.

The gene calls are TRBV12-3 or TRBV12-4 and TRBJ2-7; D uncertain. Between the trimmed V and J ends, which lost 6 bases and 3 bases, there was a span of 12 bases. This CDR3 has 13 residues. CDR3 nucleotides: TGTGCCAGCAGCTATGGACCGATCTACGAGCAGTACTTC. Amino acids: CASSYGPIYEQYF.

This clonotype was recorded a few times. The CDR3 reads CASSLEGKLAGEQFF. In nucleotides, the CDR3 is TGTGCCAGCAGCTTGGAGGGGAAATTGGCGGGCGAGCAGTTCTTC. The rearrangement joins TRBV5-4 to TRBJ2-1; either TRBD1 or TRBD2 may supply D (5 bases each). The CDR3 covers 15 residues. V shed 0 bases and J shed 10 bases, with 17 bases lying between them. Germline values: CDR1 SGHNT, CDR2 YYREEE (reference sequence).

This clonotype has just a few counts. The V and J genes are TRBV20-1 and TRBJ2-3; no reliable D call. Germline values: CDR1 DFQATT, CDR2 SNEGSKA (reference sequence). V was shortened by 5 bases and J by 6 bases, with 9 bases between the two germline ends. CDR3 length equals 11 residues. The CDR3 is CSAATIDTQYF. The CDR3 DNA is TGCAGTGCTGCGACCATCGATACGCAGTATTTT.

In its sample, this clonotype was seen a few times. V usage is TRBV7-8 and J usage is TRBJ1-5; D may be TRBD1 (5 bases). The CDR3 spans 15 residues. Germline lookup yields CDR1 SGHVS and CDR2 FQNEAQ. V gave up 5 bases and J gave up 5 bases, with 16 bases separating them. This CDR3 reads CASSLSGLRDQPQHF. CDR3 DNA sequence: TGTGCCAGCAGCCTCTCGGGACTGAGGGATCAGCCCCAGCATTTT.

This clonotype was observed a handful of times. The V gene is TRBV27, the J gene TRBJ2-3; 12 nucleotides line up with TRBD1. V was clipped by 2 bases and J by 4 bases; unmatched bases: 4. CDR3 length: 16 residues. Germline V gives CDR1 MNHEY, CDR2 SMNVEV (reference sequence). CDR3 amino acids: CASSLTGTGGADTQYF. The CDR3 region has the DNA TGTGCCAGCAGTTTAACCGGGACAGGGGGCGCAGATACGCAGTATTTT.

This clonotype has just a few counts. This rearrangement joins TRBV12-3 or TRBV12-4 to TRBJ2-7; no reliable D call. Deletions cut 6 bases from V and 2 bases from J, with 17 bases between. This CDR3 region has 15 residues. CDR3 region: CASSYPPAPTYEQYV. The CDR3 bases are TGTGCCAGCAGCTACCCCCCGGCCCCAACCTACGAGCAGTACGTC.

This clonotype was detected a few times. The chain combines TRBV12-3 or TRBV12-4 with TRBJ2-1; the match to TRBD1 covers 8 bases. The CDR3 spans 15 residues. Trimming cost V 6 bases and J 9 bases; bases outside gene matches: 13. This CDR3 is CASRGAQGAGGEQFF. CDR3 DNA: TGTGCCAGCAGAGGGGCTCAGGGGGCAGGTGGTGAGCAGTTCTTC.

The sample holds a few counts of this clonotype. This CDR3 reads CASTPTSGGAKTQYF. CDR3 sequence (DNA): TGTGCCAGCACGCCGACTAGCGGGGGGGCGAAGACCCAGTACTTC. V gene TRBV6-2 or TRBV6-3 combines with J gene TRBJ2-5; 14 positions agree with TRBD2. CDR3 length: 15 residues. The V gene's germline CDR1 is MNHEY and CDR2 SVGEGT. The J segment lost 6 bases and the V segment lost 7 bases, leaving 7 bases of the junction unmatched.

This clonotype was observed a handful of times. The rearrangement links TRBV12-3 or TRBV12-4 to TRBJ2-6; 8 bases agree with TRBD1. The CDR3 runs 17 residues. With 8 bases clipped from V and 0 bases from J, the junction kept 9 bases outside the gene matches. The CDR3 reads CASSRTGLFSGANVLTF. In DNA, the CDR3 is TGTGCCAGCTCCCGGACAGGGTTGTTCTCTGGGGCCAACGTCCTGACTTTC.

This clonotype was counted at least ten times. The V and J genes are TRBV6-4 and TRBJ2-1, with 13 bases fitting TRBD2. This CDR3 region has 15 residues. V lost 3 bases, J lost 8 bases, and 4 bases stayed unmatched. Per germline, CDR1 MRHNA and CDR2 SNTAGT. CDR3 DNA sequence: TGTGCCAGCAGTGAAACTAGCGGGGGGGCACATGAGCAGTTCTTC. Its translation: CASSETSGGAHEQFF.

The V gene is TRBV4-1, the J gene TRBJ2-5; TRBD1 matches 7 bases. The CDR3 totals 18 residues. The junction had 19 bases not matched to a gene; V was cut back by 4 bases and J by 5 bases. Germline loops: CDR1 MGHRA, CDR2 YSYEKL. CDR3 sequence reads: CASSPYWVPGQPPETQYF. CDR3 nucleotide sequence: TGCGCCAGCAGCCCATATTGGGTTCCGGGACAGCCTCCGGAGACCCAGTACTTC.

The table lists this clonotype with a few counts. The rearrangement joins TRBV6-8 to TRBJ1-1, with D possibly TRBD1 on 5 matching bases. V shed 5 bases and J shed 2 bases, with 9 bases lying between them. There are 13 residues in the CDR3. CDR1 and CDR2 (germline): MNHGY, SAAAGT. The CDR3 DNA is TGTGCCAGCAGTATGACAGCAAACACTGAAGCTTTCTTT. This gives the protein CASSMTANTEAFF.

The chain couples TRBV5-6 to TRBJ2-2; D may be TRBD2 (5 bases). Germline V gene lookup returns CDR1 SGHDT and CDR2 YYEEEE. Trimming took off 3 bases at V and 1 base at J, with 10 bases between the two ends. CDR3 size: 15 residues. CDR3 nucleotides: TGTGCCAGCAGCTCTGGACTTCTGAACACCGGGGAGCTGTTTTTT. Translation: CASSSGLLNTGELFF.

The chain combines TRBV27 with TRBJ1-2, with 7 bases matching TRBD1. Germline CDR1 and CDR2: MNHEY and SMNVEV (reference sequence). This CDR3 spans 18 amino acids. Trimming at V came to 0 bases and at J to 4 bases, leaving 14 bases not matched to a gene. In DNA, the CDR3 is TGTGCCAGCAGTTTATCCCCTCGTGGAAGGGGGCCTCCCTATGGCTACACCTTC. Translation gives CASSLSPRGRGPPYGYTF.

This clonotype came up many times. The junction departs from germline at one end; a sequencing error may be responsible. The chain joins TRBV12-3 or TRBV12-4 to TRBJ2-3; no clear D gene. The CDR3 spans 11 residues. CDR3 sequence: CASSLGDTQYF. The CDR3 DNA sequence: TGTGCCAGCAGCTTAGGGGATACGCAGTATTTT.

This clonotype turned up a few times. The V call is TRBV6-1, the J call TRBJ2-7; TRBD2 matches at 10 bases. Trimming cost V 8 bases and J 3 bases; bases outside gene matches: 7. Germline CDR1 reads MNHNS; CDR2 reads SASEGT. The CDR3 totals 14 residues. CDR3 protein: CASVLAGGLYEQYF. CDR3 nucleotides: TGTGCCAGCGTATTAGCGGGGGGCCTCTACGAGCAGTACTTC.

The table lists this clonotype with a few counts. This chain links TRBV4-2 with TRBJ2-2, with D perhaps matching TRBD2 (6 bases). CDR1 is LGHNA, CDR2 YNFKEQ, per germline. The V gene lost 5 bases and the J gene lost 0 bases, with 7 bases spanning the gap. The CDR3 loop spans 14 amino acids. CDR3: CASSGEANTGELFF. CDR3 sequence (DNA): TGTGCCAGCAGCGGGGAGGCGAACACCGGGGAGCTGTTTTTT.